This is a list of T cell receptor beta chains from one sample in a study of blood T cell repertoires in COVID-19. The repertoire was sequenced with immunoSEQ multiplex PCR; TCRdb's copy has only in-frame clones and lacks some. The table lists roughly 250,000 clones, approximately 88% of them singletons. The sequencing input was PBMCs or T cells enriched from blood (not recorded which). The receptors derive from a woman in her 40s with acute COVID-19. CDR3s include the opening cysteine and the closing phenylalanine or tryptophan. D genes are given only for firm matches. Only some rows state a clone size, as once, few, many or a class for expanded clones.

j_gene: TRBJ2-7; abundance: once; d_gene: TRBD1; v_gene: TRBV10-2; len: 15; CDR3nt: TGCGCCAGCAGTGAGAGGACAGGGGGCTCGGCCGAGCAGTACTTC; CDR3aa: CASSERTGGSAEQYF
j_gene: TRBJ1-5; abundance: NA; d_gene: TRBD1; v_gene: TRBV28; len: 14; CDR3nt: TGTGCCAGCAGTTCTGGACAGGGGAATCAGCCCCAGCATTTT; CDR3aa: CASSSGQGNQPQHF
j_gene: TRBJ1-3; abundance: NA; d_gene: NA; v_gene: TRBV2; len: 13; CDR3nt: TGTGCCGGGGAGCTTCTCTCTGGAAACACCATATATTTT; CDR3aa: CAGELLSGNTIYF
j_gene: TRBJ1-1; abundance: many; d_gene: NA; v_gene: TRBV14; len: 15; CDR3nt: TGTGCCAGCAGCCAAGTGGCGGGGGCCGACACTGAAGCTTTCTTT; CDR3aa: CASSQVAGADTEAFF
j_gene: TRBJ1-5; abundance: NA; d_gene: TRBD1; v_gene: TRBV18; len: 16; CDR3nt: TGTGCCAGCTCACCACCCTCAGGGGGCAGCGGTCAGCCCCAGCATTTT; CDR3aa: CASSPPSGGSGQPQHF
j_gene: TRBJ1-1; abundance: NA; d_gene: TRBD1; v_gene: TRBV18; len: 14; CDR3nt: TGTGCCAGCTCACCCGACAGGGTAGGCACTGAAGCTTTCTTT; CDR3aa: CASSPDRVGTEAFF
j_gene: TRBJ2-7; abundance: few; d_gene: TRBD2; v_gene: TRBV6-2/TRBV6-3; len: 15; CDR3nt: TGTGCCAGCAGTTCCCCCGGGACTACATCCTACGAGCAGTACTTC; CDR3aa: CASSSPGTTSYEQYF
j_gene: TRBJ2-5; abundance: NA; d_gene: TRBD2; v_gene: TRBV7-6; len: 17; CDR3nt: TGTGCCAGCAGCTTGGGTGCGGGACTAGAGGGGGAAGAGACCCAGTACTTC; CDR3aa: CASSLGAGLEGEETQYF
j_gene: TRBJ1-1; abundance: NA; d_gene: NA; v_gene: TRBV20-1; len: 11; CDR3nt: TGCAGTGCTACAGGGGACACTGAAGCTTTCTTT; CDR3aa: CSATGDTEAFF
j_gene: TRBJ1-1; abundance: NA; d_gene: TRBD1; v_gene: TRBV7-2; len: 15; CDR3nt: TGTGCCAGCAGCCAGGCGAGACAGGGGGCACGGGTAGCTTTCTTT; CDR3aa: CASSQARQGARVAFF
j_gene: TRBJ2-3; abundance: NA; d_gene: NA; v_gene: TRBV7-9; len: 14; CDR3nt: TGTGCCAGCAGCCGCGGACAGACCACAGATACGCAGTATTTT; CDR3aa: CASSRGQTTDTQYF
j_gene: TRBJ2-3; abundance: NA; d_gene: NA; v_gene: TRBV4-3; len: 15; CDR3nt: TGCGCCAGCAGCCAAGGGGACACCTACACAGATACGCAGTATTTT; CDR3aa: CASSQGDTYTDTQYF
j_gene: TRBJ1-4; abundance: NA; d_gene: NA; v_gene: TRBV21-1; len: 16; CDR3nt: TGTGCCAGCGCTCCGGGAGACCCCCAAGGGAGTGAAAAACTGTTTTTT; CDR3aa: CASAPGDPQGSEKLFF
j_gene: TRBJ1-4; abundance: NA; d_gene: TRBD1; v_gene: TRBV30; len: 15; CDR3nt: TGTGCCTGGAGTGGCCGACAGGGACGTAATGAAAAACTGTTTTTT; CDR3aa: CAWSGRQGRNEKLFF
j_gene: TRBJ2-5; abundance: few; d_gene: TRBD2; v_gene: TRBV9; len: 16; CDR3nt: TGTGCCAGCAGCGTAGCCCATGTGGGAGGGGAAGAGACCCAGTACTTC; CDR3aa: CASSVAHVGGEETQYF
j_gene: TRBJ2-1; abundance: NA; d_gene: TRBD2; v_gene: TRBV5-1; len: 16; CDR3nt: TGCGCCAGCAGTTTGCGGACTAGCCGGGGTGGGTATGAGCAGTTCTTC; CDR3aa: CASSLRTSRGGYEQFF
j_gene: TRBJ1-5; abundance: NA; d_gene: TRBD1; v_gene: TRBV19; len: 13; CDR3nt: TGTGCCACCGACAGGGGTGGCAATCAGCCCCAGCATTTT; CDR3aa: CATDRGGNQPQHF
j_gene: TRBJ1-4; abundance: few; d_gene: NA; v_gene: TRBV28; len: 14; CDR3nt: TGTGCCAGCAGTTTGGGCCAGGGGTGGGTACAACTGTTTTTT; CDR3aa: CASSLGQGWVQLFF
j_gene: TRBJ1-2; abundance: once; d_gene: TRBD1; v_gene: TRBV30; len: 13; CDR3nt: TGTGCCTGGGCTCGGGACAGGGGGGATGGCTACACCTTC; CDR3aa: CAWARDRGDGYTF
j_gene: TRBJ2-2; abundance: NA; d_gene: NA; v_gene: TRBV30; len: 14; CDR3nt: TGTGCCTGGAACTGGGCAGCAAACACCGGGGAGCTGTTTTTT; CDR3aa: CAWNWAANTGELFF
j_gene: TRBJ2-2; abundance: NA; d_gene: TRBD1; v_gene: TRBV6-5; len: 15; CDR3nt: TGTGCCAGCAGTATGACAGGGGGTTTAGGCGGGGAGCTGTTTTTT; CDR3aa: CASSMTGGLGGELFF
j_gene: TRBJ1-4; abundance: NA; d_gene: NA; v_gene: TRBV19; len: 13; CDR3nt: TGTGCCAGTCCCGACAGCTGCAATGAAAAACTGTTTTTT; CDR3aa: CASPDSCNEKLFF
j_gene: TRBJ1-2; abundance: few; d_gene: NA; v_gene: TRBV18; len: 15; CDR3nt: TGTGCCAGCTCATACAATGGACAGCCTAACTATGGCTACACCTTC; CDR3aa: CASSYNGQPNYGYTF
j_gene: TRBJ1-2; abundance: NA; d_gene: TRBD1; v_gene: TRBV7-2; len: 15; CDR3nt: TGTGCCAGCAGCTTAGTCCGGGACAGCAACTATGGCTACACCTTC; CDR3aa: CASSLVRDSNYGYTF
j_gene: TRBJ1-2; abundance: NA; d_gene: TRBD1; v_gene: TRBV7-8; len: 15; CDR3nt: TGTGCCAGCAGCTTAGCTGGGACAGCTAACTATGGCTACACCTTC; CDR3aa: CASSLAGTANYGYTF
j_gene: TRBJ1-3; abundance: NA; d_gene: NA; v_gene: TRBV18; len: 16; CDR3nt: TGTGCCAGCTCACCACCGTCCGGGACCCACAGGGACACCATATATTTT; CDR3aa: CASSPPSGTHRDTIYF
j_gene: TRBJ2-2; abundance: NA; d_gene: NA; v_gene: TRBV6-5; len: 15; CDR3nt: TGTGCCAGCAGATCATCCGGGTTTTACGCCGGGGAGCTGTTTTTT; CDR3aa: CASRSSGFYAGELFF
j_gene: TRBJ2-7; abundance: NA; d_gene: NA; v_gene: TRBV5-1; len: 15; CDR3nt: TGCGCCAGCAGCTTGGGCGGGACAGACGCCTACGAGCAGTACTTC; CDR3aa: CASSLGGTDAYEQYF
j_gene: TRBJ2-2; abundance: NA; d_gene: TRBD2; v_gene: TRBV10-3; len: 15; CDR3nt: TGTGCCACGGAAAGGACTAGCGGGAGTACCGGGGAGCTGTTTTTT; CDR3aa: CATERTSGSTGELFF
j_gene: TRBJ2-3; abundance: NA; d_gene: TRBD1; v_gene: TRBV4-1; len: 15; CDR3nt: TGCGCCAGCAGCCACGGACAGGGAACCACAGATACGCAGTATTTT; CDR3aa: CASSHGQGTTDTQYF
j_gene: TRBJ1-1; abundance: once; d_gene: TRBD1; v_gene: TRBV29-1; len: 14; CDR3nt: TGCAGCGTGGATCCGGGACAGGGGTACACTGAAGCTTTCTTT; CDR3aa: CSVDPGQGYTEAFF
j_gene: TRBJ1-1; abundance: NA; d_gene: NA; v_gene: TRBV18; len: 15; CDR3nt: TGTGCCAGCTCACCACTATTAACCAGAAACACTGAAGCTTTCTTT; CDR3aa: CASSPLLTRNTEAFF
j_gene: TRBJ2-5; abundance: NA; d_gene: NA; v_gene: TRBV24-1; len: 16; CDR3nt: TGTGCCACCAGTGATTTGTCGTCAAGCGGGTTGAAGACCCAGTACTTC; CDR3aa: CATSDLSSSGLKTQYF
j_gene: TRBJ2-7; abundance: NA; d_gene: NA; v_gene: TRBV15; len: 16; CDR3nt: TGTGCCACCAGCAGAGATTTGAGTGGGAGCTCCTACGAGCAGTACTTC; CDR3aa: CATSRDLSGSSYEQYF
j_gene: TRBJ2-2; abundance: NA; d_gene: NA; v_gene: TRBV24-1; len: 11; CDR3nt: TGTGCCACAGAAACTTATGGGGAGCTGTTTTTT; CDR3aa: CATETYGELFF
j_gene: TRBJ1-3; abundance: NA; d_gene: TRBD1; v_gene: TRBV10-1; len: 15; CDR3nt: TGCGCCAGCAGTCGGGGACAGGAGACTGGAAACACCATATATTTT; CDR3aa: CASSRGQETGNTIYF
j_gene: TRBJ1-2; abundance: NA; d_gene: NA; v_gene: TRBV19; len: 15; CDR3nt: TGTGCCAGTAGTATGAGCTCCAGGGGCCTCTATGGCTACACCTTC; CDR3aa: CASSMSSRGLYGYTF
j_gene: TRBJ1-1; abundance: NA; d_gene: NA; v_gene: TRBV7-2; len: 13; CDR3nt: TGTGCCAGCAGCTCGGGACAAGCCACTGAAGCTTTCTTT; CDR3aa: CASSSGQATEAFF
j_gene: TRBJ2-3; abundance: NA; d_gene: NA; v_gene: TRBV7-9; len: 16; CDR3nt: TGTGCCAGCAGCACCGAGAACGACGGGGGCACAGATACGCAGTATTTT; CDR3aa: CASSTENDGGTDTQYF
j_gene: TRBJ1-2; abundance: NA; d_gene: NA; v_gene: TRBV9; len: 15; CDR3nt: TGTGCCAGCAGCGTAGACCCTACGGGGGATTATGGCTACACCTTC; CDR3aa: CASSVDPTGDYGYTF
j_gene: TRBJ2-1; abundance: NA; d_gene: NA; v_gene: TRBV9; len: 12; CDR3nt: TGTGCCAGCAGCGCCCGCTACAATGAGCAGTTCTTC; CDR3aa: CASSARYNEQFF
j_gene: TRBJ2-3; abundance: NA; d_gene: TRBD1; v_gene: TRBV7-3; len: 14; CDR3nt: TGTGCCAGCAGCATGACAGGGTCCACAGATACGCAGTATTTT; CDR3aa: CASSMTGSTDTQYF
j_gene: TRBJ1-2; abundance: NA; d_gene: TRBD1; v_gene: TRBV28; len: 15; CDR3nt: TGTGCCAGCAGTTTGGCGGGACAGGGGGAAAGTGGCTACACCTTC; CDR3aa: CASSLAGQGESGYTF
j_gene: TRBJ1-4; abundance: NA; d_gene: NA; v_gene: TRBV18; len: 15; CDR3nt: TGTGCCAGCTCACCCGAGGGAGCAACTAATGAAAAACTGTTTTTT; CDR3aa: CASSPEGATNEKLFF
j_gene: TRBJ1-2; abundance: NA; d_gene: NA; v_gene: TRBV27; len: 15; CDR3nt: TGTGCCAGCAGTATGGACGGACTGCCCGTCTATGGCTACACCTTC; CDR3aa: CASSMDGLPVYGYTF
j_gene: TRBJ2-2; abundance: NA; d_gene: TRBD1; v_gene: TRBV2; len: 16; CDR3nt: TGTGCCAGCAGTGTTTTGACAGGGGAGTTCACCGGGGAGCTGTTTTTT; CDR3aa: CASSVLTGEFTGELFF
j_gene: TRBJ2-2; abundance: NA; d_gene: NA; v_gene: TRBV24-1; len: 15; CDR3nt: TGTGCCACCAGTGACTCCTGGAGGAGCCCCGGGGAGCTGTTTTTT; CDR3aa: CATSDSWRSPGELFF
j_gene: TRBJ1-1; abundance: NA; d_gene: TRBD1; v_gene: TRBV27; len: 15; CDR3nt: TGTGCCAGCAGTCCCAGGGACAGGGGGCTGGCTGAAGCTTTCTTT; CDR3aa: CASSPRDRGLAEAFF
j_gene: TRBJ2-1; abundance: NA; d_gene: TRBD2; v_gene: TRBV7-6; len: 13; CDR3nt: TGTGCCAGCTCGAGCGGGAGGGTCGGTGAGCAGTTCTTC; CDR3aa: CASSSGRVGEQFF
j_gene: TRBJ2-1; abundance: NA; d_gene: NA; v_gene: TRBV15; len: 16; CDR3nt: TGTGCCACCAGCGCCTCACCGAGTAGCGGATACAATGAGCAGTTCTTC; CDR3aa: CATSASPSSGYNEQFF
j_gene: TRBJ1-5; abundance: NA; d_gene: TRBD1; v_gene: TRBV18; len: 14; CDR3nt: TGTGCCAGCAACGGACAGGGGGAGAATCAGCCCCAGCATTTT; CDR3aa: CASNGQGENQPQHF